Shown below are 15 T cell receptor beta chains from a single sample sequenced in a study of regulatory T cells in long-lasting Graves disease. TCR beta libraries were built with iRepertoire HTBI primers and Arm-PCR of CDR3 regions. Via MiXCR, TCRdb re-called the multiplex PCR reads, giving one row per CDR3 protein. This table has about 430,000 distinct CDR3 sequences, 15% appearing once. Noted time point: newly diagnosed GD, antithyroid drugs for less than 3 months. Generation of the TCR library employed RNA extracted from PBMCs. Separately, the same data were catalogued under a study of T cells in Graves' hyperthyroidism and ophthalmopathy.

The specimen comprised peripheral blood mononuclear cells (PBMCs), sampled at new diagnosis, from a patient treated with antithyroid drugs. The origin of the receptors is a woman in her thirties or forties with Graves disease.

This chain joins TRBV7-2 and TRBJ2-1, with TRBD2 matching over 10 bases. CDR3 size: 15 residues. The junction had 5 bases not matched to a gene; V was cut back by 1 base and J by 8 bases. Germline V gives CDR1 SGHTA, CDR2 FQGNSA. DNA for the CDR3: TGTGCCAGCAGCTTAGGGCTAGCGGGAGTTCATGAGCAGTTCTTC. As protein: CASSLGLAGVHEQFF.

To note about this clonotype: One base away lies a much larger clone, so this may be a sequencing read error. J is TRBJ2-1 and V is TRBV14, with 10 positions matching TRBD2. This CDR3 has 15 amino acids. Trimming at V came to 2 bases and at J to 12 bases, leaving 10 bases not matched to a gene. CDR1 is SGHDN, CDR2 FVKESK, per germline. The CDR3 protein is CASSQRWSSGRLQFF. In DNA form, the CDR3 reads TGTGCCAGCAGCCAAAGATGGAGTAGCGGGAGGCTGCAGTTCTTC. Full variable domain (missing parts from reference TRBV14 and TRBJ2-1): EAGVTQFPSHSVIEKGQTVTLRCDPISGHDNLYWYRRVMGKEIKFLLHFVKESKQDESGMPNNRFLAERTGGTYSTLKVQPAELEDSGVYFCASSQRWSSGRLQFFGPGTRLTVL.

This clonotype was counted between two and nine times. This chain joins TRBV12-3 or TRBV12-4 and TRBJ2-1; D remains unclear. Trimming pared 8 bases from V and 8 bases from J, leaving 22 bases between. The CDR3 totals 15 residues. The DNA of the CDR3 is TGTGCCAGCCAGTTTAAGCTTAGTCCGGTGGATGAGCAGTTCTTC. Protein product: CASQFKLSPVDEQFF.

With respect to this clonotype: A read error is possible here, since a much larger clone lies one base away. The chain is built from TRBV7-2 and TRBJ2-1, with D unresolved. The CDR3 is 15 amino acids. CDR1 and CDR2 (germline): SGHTA, FQGNSA. The V end lost 4 bases, the J end lost 11 bases, and 21 bases lay between the germline ends. CDR3 in amino acids: CASSSSMSENLKQFF. CDR3 nucleotides: TGTGCCAGCAGCTCGAGCATGTCCGAGAACCTTAAGCAGTTCTTC.

This clonotype was observed a handful of times. V gene TRBV7-2 combines with J gene TRBJ2-7; TRBD1 is a possible D gene (5 bases). V was pared by 4 bases and J by 5 bases, with 15 bases between. This CDR3 region has 14 residues. In germline, CDR1 is SGHTA, CDR2 FQGNSA. This CDR3 reads CASSSSGAGHEQYF. CDR3 DNA: TGTGCCAGCAGCTCAAGTGGGGCCGGCCACGAGCAGTACTTC.

In DNA form, the CDR3 reads TGTGCCAGCAAATGGAACACTGAAGCTTTCTTT. It yields the protein CASKWNTEAFF. J is TRBJ1-1 and V is TRBV12-3 or TRBV12-4; D unresolved. CDR3 length equals 11 residues. Trimming pared 7 bases from V and 1 base from J, leaving 4 bases between.

This clonotype was recorded many times. The chain couples TRBV6-2 or TRBV6-3 to TRBJ1-6; TRBD1 matches at 7 bases. The length of the CDR3 is 16 residues. In germline, CDR1 is MNHEY, CDR2 SVGEGT. Trimming at V came to 2 bases and at J to 10 bases, leaving 11 bases not matched to a gene. The CDR3 coding sequence is TGTGCCAGCAGTTACCGACAGGGAACGAATATGTCACCCCTCCACTTT. Residues: CASSYRQGTNMSPLHF.

This clonotype was detected many times. The rearrangement joins TRBV12-3 or TRBV12-4 to TRBJ1-1, with no clear D. Trimming pared 3 bases from V and 3 bases from J, leaving 8 bases between. The CDR3 is 13 amino acids. CDR3 bases: TGTGCCAGCAGTTTCGGGCCGCACACTGAAGCTTTCTTT. Its translation is CASSFGPHTEAFF.

This clonotype was recorded only once. The likely explanation is a read error, given a far larger clone one base away. V usage is TRBV27 and J usage is TRBJ2-5; either TRBD1 or TRBD2 may fit D (5 bases each). Judging by the DNA end, TRBJ2-1 fits better; the J call may be wrong. Germline loops: CDR1 MNHEY, CDR2 SMNVEV (reference sequence). The CDR3 has 16 residues. CDR3 residues: CASGTLQASHCNEQFF. In DNA form, the CDR3 reads TGTGCCAGCGGGACGTTACAGGCATCCCACTGCAATGAGCAGTTCTTC.

This clonotype has ten or more counts. The chain recombines TRBV12-3 or TRBV12-4 with TRBJ2-2; TRBD2 agrees at 8 bases. V lost 10 bases and J lost 5; bases outside the gene matches: 9. The CDR3 has 14 amino acids. The CDR3 bases are TGTGCCATCCGGGGGGGCTTTCGGACCGGGGAGCTGTTTTTT. As protein: CAIRGGFRTGELFF.

This clonotype turned up a few times. This sequence joins TRBV7-9 and TRBJ2-7; D call uncertain. V was cut by 3 bases and J by 2 bases, with 5 bases left in between. This CDR3 is built from 12 residues. Germline V lookup: CDR1 SEHNR, CDR2 FQNEAQ (reference sequence). The CDR3 region is CASSLSPYEQYF. The CDR3 coding sequence is TGTGCCAGCAGCTTGAGCCCCTACGAGCAGTACTTC.

This clonotype came up many times. This chain connects TRBV19 to TRBJ2-1, with TRBD2 matching 11 bases. The CDR3 totals 17 residues. Germline lookup yields CDR1 LNHDA and CDR2 SQIVND (reference sequence). The ends lost 3 bases at V and 4 bases at J; junction bases unmatched: 8. CDR3 amino acids: CASSIRPGLAEYNEQFF. DNA for the CDR3: TGTGCCAGTAGTATTAGGCCGGGACTAGCGGAATACAATGAGCAGTTCTTC.

The table lists this clonotype with a few counts. The genes are TRBV4-3 and TRBJ2-7; the D is unclear. Between the trimmed V and J ends, which lost 1 base and 7 bases, there was a span of 11 bases. CDR1 and CDR2 from the germline V gene are LGHNA and YSLEER. The CDR3 loop spans 13 amino acids. The CDR3 sequence is CASSQVNSGEQYF. The CDR3 coding sequence is TGCGCCAGCAGCCAAGTCAATTCCGGAGAGCAGTACTTC.

The table lists this clonotype with a few counts. The V call is TRBV20-1, the J call TRBJ1-1, with D unresolved. V lost 6 bases and J 4 bases, leaving 12 bases between the germline ends. The germline gives CDR1 DFQATT, CDR2 SNEGSKA (reference sequence). CDR3 length: 12 amino acids. The CDR3 protein is CSAPTKGTEAFF. The CDR3 DNA reads TGCAGTGCCCCGACCAAGGGCACTGAAGCTTTCTTT.

This rearrangement joins TRBV7-9 to TRBJ1-5; perhaps TRBD1 as D (5 bases). This CDR3 region has 14 residues. Germline CDR1 SEHNR, CDR2 FQNEAQ (reference sequence). The V end lost 4 bases, the J end lost 6 bases, and 13 bases lay between the germline ends. The CDR3 spells CASSSSGDRQPQHF. DNA for the CDR3: TGTGCCAGCAGCTCCTCGGGGGACCGTCAGCCCCAGCATTTT.